Listed here are 31 T cell receptor beta chains from one sample, sequenced in a study of B cell selection in AIRE deficiency (dated 2019 in TCRdb). The method behind the library was the immunoSEQ multiplex PCR assay. As stored in TCRdb, this immuneACCESS dataset retains in-frame rearrangements with V and J assigned. A fraction of the clones does not appear; measured against another copy, unresolved V genes explain less than half of the discrepancy, and the remainder lacks a known reason. This sample comprises around 24,000 clones, about 96% of them detected only once. 0.15% to 0.2% of the sample belongs to the ten largest clones. Conventional CD4 T cells were sorted as CD4+CD127+ cells. Sequencing input: CD4+CD127+ conventional T cells sorted from PBMCs. The receptors here all came from a human donor in good health.

V and J are TRBV10-3 and TRBJ2-7; 9 nucleotides match TRBD1. Losses at the gene ends were 6 bases for V and 6 bases for J; bases not matched to a gene: 6. The CDR3 runs to 13 residues. The germline CDR1 and CDR2 sequences are ENHRY and SYGVKD. The CDR3: CAISAGTGTEQYF. As DNA, the CDR3 is TGTGCCATCAGCGCCGGGACAGGGACCGAGCAGTACTTC.

The rearrangement links TRBV18 to TRBJ2-2, with D possibly TRBD1 on 5 matching bases. Germline values: CDR1 KGHSH, CDR2 LQKENI. This CDR3 contains 16 residues. Trimming pared 1 base from V and 0 bases from J, leaving 9 bases between. The CDR3 coding sequence is TGTGCCAGCTCACCACTCAGGGTAGCGAACACCGGGGAGCTGTTTTTT. It codes for CASSPLRVANTGELFF.

The chain is built from TRBV2 and TRBJ2-1, with D maybe TRBD2 (5 bases). V was trimmed by 5 bases and J by 3 bases, leaving 11 bases between them. The CDR3 is made up of 14 amino acids. Per germline, CDR1 SNHLY and CDR2 FYNNEI. CDR3 amino acids: CASSTRDFYNEQFF. The CDR3 DNA follows: TGTGCCAGCAGTACCCGGGATTTCTACAATGAGCAGTTCTTC.

This sequence joins TRBV2 and TRBJ2-3, with TRBD1 identical over 9 bases. The CDR3 sequence is 15 residues long. Germline CDR1 reads SNHLY; CDR2 reads FYNNEI. J lost 3 bases, V lost 4 bases, and 5 bases had no gene match. Here the CDR3 DNA reads TGTGCCAGCAGTGCGGACAGGGGAGGGACAGATACGCAGTATTTT. The encoded protein is CASSADRGGTDTQYF.

The chain joins TRBV27 to TRBJ2-1; 12 bases match TRBD2. CDR3 length: 16 residues. CDR1 and CDR2 (germline): MNHEY, SMNVEV (reference sequence). The V gene end was trimmed by 5 bases and the J gene end by 4 bases; junction bases not matched to a gene: 6. CDR3 coding DNA: TGTGCCAGCAGTGCCCTACTAGCGGGGGGATACAATGAGCAGTTCTTC. Amino acids: CASSALLAGGYNEQFF.

In this sample, this clone turned up once. J is TRBJ1-2 and V is TRBV19; a weak D match, TRBD1 (6 bases). The V gene lost 2 bases and the J gene lost 7 bases, with 11 bases spanning the gap. Germline CDR1 reads LNHDA; CDR2 reads SQIVND (reference sequence). The CDR3 has 13 residues. The CDR3 DNA is TGTGCCAGTAGTATATCCCCGACAGGTGGCTACACCTTC. Translated, it gives CASSISPTGGYTF.

The chain links TRBV7-8 to TRBJ2-1; 10 positions match TRBD1. This CDR3 spans 15 amino acids. V shed 5 bases and J 10 bases; nucleotides not matched to a gene: 11. CDR1 and CDR2 (germline): SGHVS, FQNEAQ. The DNA of the CDR3 is TGTGCCAGCAGCATGGACAGGGGGAATTCGGGCGAGCAGTTCTTC. This gives the protein CASSMDRGNSGEQFF.

The rearrangement joins TRBV5-4 to TRBJ2-1, with D perhaps TRBD1 or TRBD2 (5 bases each). The CDR3 sequence is 15 residues long. Per germline, CDR1 SGHNT and CDR2 YYREEE (reference sequence). V was trimmed by 0 bases and J by 2 bases, leaving 9 bases between them. CDR3 DNA: TGTGCCAGCAGCTTGGTGGGGGATACCTACAATGAGCAGTTCTTC. Amino acid sequence: CASSLVGDTYNEQFF.

The genes are TRBV25-1 and TRBJ2-1; TRBD2 aligns across 15 bases. The germline CDR1 and CDR2 sequences are MGHDK and SYGVNS. CDR3 size: 15 residues. V was pared by 3 bases and J by 8 bases, with 2 bases of the junction left unmatched. The chain's CDR3 is CASSDGLAGGYEQFF. Here the CDR3 DNA reads TGTGCCAGCAGTGACGGACTAGCGGGGGGGTATGAGCAGTTCTTC.

The chain couples TRBV28 to TRBJ1-2, with D maybe TRBD1 (5 bases). Trimming left V 2 bases short and J 1 base short, with 8 bases between. CDR3 length: 14 residues. CDR1 MDHEN and CDR2 SYDVKM come from the germline V gene. CDR3 DNA sequence: TGTGCCAGCAGTTTAAGAGGGGATAACTATGGCTACACCTTC. Its translation is CASSLRGDNYGYTF.

V usage is TRBV5-1 and J usage is TRBJ2-1; TRBD2 matches 12 bases. The germline gives CDR1 SGHRS, CDR2 YFSETQ. J lost 9 bases, V lost 4 bases, and 8 bases had no gene match. The length of the CDR3 is 15 residues. Here the CDR3 reads CASSDGLAGYGEQFF. CDR3 nucleotide sequence: TGCGCCAGCAGCGACGGACTAGCGGGGTACGGTGAGCAGTTCTTC.

Only a few counts were recorded for this clone. This chain joins TRBV6-5 and TRBJ1-2, with TRBD1 matching 10 bases. CDR1 MNHEY and CDR2 SVGAGI come from the germline V gene. The V segment lost 6 bases and the J segment 8 bases; nucleotides outside the gene matches: 9. The CDR3 covers 14 residues. The CDR3 coding sequence is TGTGCCAGCAGCTCCCTCCGGGACAGGGGCGGCTACACCTTC. Its translation: CASSSLRDRGGYTF.

The chain carries TRBV5-1 and TRBJ2-3; D is uncertain. There are 12 residues in the CDR3. Germline V gene sequence: CDR1 SGHRS, CDR2 YFSETQ. Trimming removed 4 bases from V and 6 bases from J, with 9 bases in between. In DNA form, the CDR3 reads TGCGCCAGCAGCCGTAACCCGGATACGCAGTATTTT. Its translation: CASSRNPDTQYF.

The chain links TRBV5-1 to TRBJ2-5, with 8 bases that match TRBD1. Trimming at V came to 4 bases and at J to 2 bases, leaving 10 bases not matched to a gene. The CDR3 spans 16 residues. Germline V gives CDR1 SGHRS, CDR2 YFSETQ. This CDR3 reads CASSLEGRGLQETQYF. The DNA of the CDR3 is TGCGCCAGCAGCCTTGAGGGCAGGGGGCTACAAGAGACCCAGTACTTC.

The gene calls are TRBV25-1 and TRBJ1-5, with D perhaps matching TRBD1 (5 bases). The CDR3 covers 14 residues. Trimming stripped 8 bases from V and 3 bases from J, with 14 bases between. Germline lookup yields CDR1 MGHDK and CDR2 SYGVNS. The DNA for the CDR3 is TGTGCCAGCTCGAACGTCGGGGCCAATCAGCCCCAGCATTTT. It yields the protein CASSNVGANQPQHF. Filled out from reference TRBV25-1 and TRBJ1-5, the complete variable domain reads EADIYQTPRYLVIGTGKKITLECSQTMGHDKMYWYQQDPGMELHLIHYSYGVNSTEKGDLSSESTVSRIRTEHFPLTLESARPSHTSQYLCASSNVGANQPQHFGDGTRLSIL.

V gene TRBV11-2 combines with J gene TRBJ1-4; D call uncertain. This CDR3 is built from 15 residues. Germline V gene sequence: CDR1 SGHAT, CDR2 FQNNGV. The ends were cut back, 5 bases at V and 8 bases at J, with 18 bases in the middle. CDR3 sequence: CASSPSRGGQEKLFF. The CDR3 nucleotides read TGTGCCAGCAGCCCCTCCCGGGGAGGGCAGGAAAAACTGTTTTTT.

The chain carries TRBV19 and TRBJ2-2; maybe TRBD2 (6 bases). The germline V and J ends were trimmed by 6 bases and 5 bases, with 16 bases remaining between them. Germline CDR1 reads LNHDA; CDR2 reads SQIVND (reference sequence). The CDR3 is 15 amino acids. The CDR3 reads CASSGGASGTGELFF. The CDR3, as DNA: TGTGCCAGTAGCGGAGGGGCCTCGGGTACCGGGGAGCTGTTTTTT.

This clone was recorded only once. The V and J genes are TRBV5-5 and TRBJ1-1, with D perhaps TRBD1 (5 bases). The CDR3 runs to 14 residues. Trimming stripped 0 bases from V and 0 bases from J, with 6 bases between. The germline gives CDR1 SGHKS, CDR2 YYEKEE (reference sequence). The CDR3 DNA reads as TGTGCCAGCAGCTTGGGCAGGGTGAACACTGAAGCTTTCTTT. Protein sequence: CASSLGRVNTEAFF.

This rearrangement joins TRBV19 to TRBJ1-1, with D possibly being TRBD1 (6 bases). The CDR3 is 15 amino acids. Germline CDR1 is LNHDA and CDR2 is SQIVND (reference sequence). The V end lost 2 bases, the J end lost 1 base, and 11 bases lay between the germline ends. CDR3 DNA: TGTGCCAGTAGTATAAGGGGACAACCGAACACTGAAGCTTTCTTT. The encoded protein is CASSIRGQPNTEAFF.

The chain employs TRBV19 and TRBJ2-4; 8 bases align to TRBD2. V was pared by 6 bases and J by 0 bases, with 19 bases of the junction left unmatched. CDR1 is LNHDA, CDR2 SQIVND, per germline (reference sequence). The length of the CDR3 is 20 residues. In nucleotides, the CDR3 is TGTGCCAGTAGGCCCTCCGGTTTAGCGGGGAGTCTCCTAGCCAAAAACATTCAGTACTTC. Its translation: CASRPSGLAGSLLAKNIQYF.

This clone appeared once. The chain uses TRBV5-6 and TRBJ2-5; D is perhaps TRBD2 (6 bases). V was shortened by 5 bases and J by 7 bases, with 15 bases between the two germline ends. Germline assignment: CDR1 SGHDT and CDR2 YYEEEE. The CDR3 covers 13 residues. The CDR3: CASRAGKKGTQYF. The CDR3 DNA follows: TGTGCCAGCAGGGCGGGGAAGAAGGGGACCCAGTACTTC. The whole variable domain, filled in from reference TRBV5-6 and TRBJ2-5, reads DAGVTQSPTHLIKTRGQQVTLRCSPKSGHDTVSWYQQALGQGPQFIFQYYEEEERQRGNFPDRFSGHQFPNYSSELNVNALLLGDSALYLCASRAGKKGTQYFGPGTRLLVL.

The rearrangement uses TRBV10-1 and TRBJ2-3, with 7 bases aligning to TRBD2. This CDR3 comprises 14 residues. The V segment lost 6 bases and the J segment 2 bases; nucleotides outside the gene matches: 5. Germline-derived CDR1 and CDR2 are WNHNN and SYGVQD (reference sequence). DNA of the CDR3: TGCGCCAGCAGCCCCCGGGACTACACAGATACGCAGTATTTT. Its protein product is CASSPRDYTDTQYF.

The chain is built from TRBV15 and TRBJ1-2, with 8 nucleotides matching TRBD1. J gave up 5 bases and V 1 base, and 0 bases lay outside the gene matches. Germline CDR1 is LNHNV and CDR2 is YYDKDF (reference sequence). The CDR3 totals 13 residues. CDR3 sequence reads: CATSRGQGYGYTF. CDR3 DNA: TGTGCCACCAGCAGAGGACAGGGGTATGGCTACACCTTC.

The J gene is TRBJ1-1, the V gene TRBV7-3; 8 bases line up with TRBD1. V shed 3 bases, J shed 7 bases, and the junction held 7 bases outside the gene matches. Looked up from germline, CDR1 is SGHTA and CDR2 is FQGTGA. CDR3 length equals 14 residues. As DNA, the CDR3 is TGTGCCAGCAGCTTCGGACAGGGAGGGAGTGAAGCTTTCTTT. Translated, it gives CASSFGQGGSEAFF.

V and J are TRBV19 and TRBJ1-1; no reliable D call. V was trimmed by 3 bases and J by 2 bases, leaving 4 bases between them. The CDR3 is 12 amino acids. Germline V lookup: CDR1 LNHDA, CDR2 SQIVND (reference sequence). The CDR3 region is CASSMSNTEAFF. The CDR3 bases are TGTGCCAGTAGTATGAGTAACACTGAAGCTTTCTTT.

This chain joins TRBV27 and TRBJ1-5, with unresolved D. From germline, CDR1 is MNHEY and CDR2 SMNVEV (reference sequence). Trimming took 3 bases from V and 1 from J, leaving 7 bases between them. The CDR3 is 14 residues long. The CDR3 loop reads CASSFQASNQPQHF. The CDR3 DNA follows: TGTGCCAGCAGTTTTCAGGCGAGCAATCAGCCCCAGCATTTT.

The chain couples TRBV6-5 to TRBJ1-2; 8 bases match TRBD1. Germline CDR1 reads MNHEY; CDR2 reads SVGAGI. V shed 6 bases and J 7 bases; nucleotides not matched to a gene: 7. The CDR3 totals 13 residues. Here the CDR3 DNA reads TGTGCCAGCAGCCGCGGACAGGGCAGTGGCTACACCTTC. It translates to CASSRGQGSGYTF.

This chain connects TRBV6-1 to TRBJ1-4, with 7 nucleotides matching TRBD1. The CDR3 loop spans 14 amino acids. The junction had 8 bases not matched to a gene; V was cut back by 5 bases and J by 8 bases. CDR1 is MNHNS and CDR2 is SASEGT in the germline V gene. CDR3 coding DNA: TGTGCCAGCAGTCTGGAGGGGGCTCAAGAAAAACTGTTTTTT. This codes for CASSLEGAQEKLFF.

The chain has TRBV18 and TRBJ1-4; 8 nucleotides agree with TRBD1. Germline V gene data show CDR1 as KGHSH and CDR2 as LQKENI. The CDR3 extends over 15 amino acids. V shed 3 bases and J 4 bases; nucleotides not matched to a gene: 4. The CDR3, as DNA: TGTGCCAGCTCACCCAGGGGGCCTAATAATGAAAAACTGTTTTTT. Amino acid sequence: CASSPRGPNNEKLFF.

This chain uses TRBV18 with TRBJ1-1; D is unresolved. CDR3 length: 15 amino acids. From germline, CDR1 is KGHSH and CDR2 LQKENI. Between the trimmed V and J ends, which lost 0 bases and 1 base, there was a span of 9 bases. The CDR3 DNA follows: TGTGCCAGCTCACCACCGAACAGCCAGAACACTGAAGCTTTCTTT. The encoded protein is CASSPPNSQNTEAFF.

The chain carries TRBV27 and TRBJ2-3, with D perhaps TRBD1 (6 bases). Germline values: CDR1 MNHEY, CDR2 SMNVEV (reference sequence). V lost 4 bases and J lost 0, with 11 bases in between. The CDR3 runs 15 residues. The CDR3 sequence: CASSSRQDSTDTQYF. In DNA form, the CDR3 reads TGTGCCAGCAGTTCTAGACAGGATAGCACAGATACGCAGTATTTT.